This is a list of T cell receptor beta chains from one sample in a study of cytomegalovirus exposure and HLA in healthy donors. Sequencing used immunoSEQ multiplex PCR; TCRdb keeps in-frame clones, though not all of them. The sample contains about 82,000 clones, 70% to 80% of which appear only once. Sequencing input: PBMCs. These receptors were taken from a man between 60 and 75 years old in good health and CMV-seronegative. Both conserved end residues are part of each CDR3. D genes are given only for firm matches. Size is omitted from some rows. Given values are once, few, many or a class for expanded clones.

TRBD2	TRBV18	TRBJ2-7	-	14	TGTGCCAGCTCGCTGACTAGCGGGGGCGACGAGCAGTACTTC	CASSLTSGGDEQYF
-	TRBV5-6	TRBJ1-4	few	15	TGTGCCAGCAGCCCCGAGGGGGGGCGCGGTGAAAAACTGTTTTTT	CASSPEGGRGEKLFF
TRBD1	TRBV7-2	TRBJ2-7	-	17	TGTGCCAGCAGCTTTAGAGGCGCGGGACAGGGGTCCTACGAGCAGTACTTC	CASSFRGAGQGSYEQYF
TRBD1	TRBV19	TRBJ2-7	-	14	TGTGCCAGTAGAAGGGACAGCAGCATCTACGAGCAGTACTTC	CASRRDSSIYEQYF
-	TRBV5-4	TRBJ2-5	-	15	TGTGCCAGCAGCTTGGCCGGGGGAGTGCGAGAGACCCAGTACTTC	CASSLAGGVRETQYF
-	TRBV19	TRBJ1-5	-	16	TGTGCCAGTAGTACCCAATTAGCTTATAGCAATCAGCCCCAGCATTTT	CASSTQLAYSNQPQHF
-	TRBV7-2	TRBJ2-7	-	11	TGTGCCAGCAGCCGGTCCTACGAGCAGTACTTC	CASSRSYEQYF
-	TRBV6-5	TRBJ1-2	once	13	TGTGCCAGCAGTAAACAGGGTCCCTATGGCTACACCTTC	CASSKQGPYGYTF
-	TRBV6-1	TRBJ1-1	-	15	TGTGCCAGCAGTGAAGACCCAGGGTTGGACACTGAAGCTTTCTTT	CASSEDPGLDTEAFF
-	TRBV6-5	TRBJ2-1	once	13	TGTGCCAGCAGTTACCCAGGGGACAATGAGCAGTTCTTC	CASSYPGDNEQFF
-	TRBV4-3	TRBJ1-5	once	15	TGCGCCAGCAGCCAAGAAGCCAGGGAGGGTCAGCCCCAGCATTTT	CASSQEAREGQPQHF
-	TRBV6-5	TRBJ2-5	-	13	TGTGCCAGCAGTTGGCAGGGCCAAGAGACCCAGTACTTC	CASSWQGQETQYF
TRBD1	TRBV7-8	TRBJ2-7	-	14	TGTGCCAGCAGCTTAGACTGGGACAGAACCGAGCAGTACTTC	CASSLDWDRTEQYF
TRBD2	TRBV6-6	TRBJ2-7	once	16	TGTGCCAGCAGTCCCAGAACTAGCGGGGCTACCTACGAGCAGTACTTC	CASSPRTSGATYEQYF
-	TRBV7-9	TRBJ2-7	few	13	TGTGCCAGCAGCCGGGGACAACCCTACGAGCAGTACTTC	CASSRGQPYEQYF
-	TRBV7-2	TRBJ2-7	once	12	TGTGCCAGCAGCCCCGGAGGGTACGAGCAGTACTTC	CASSPGGYEQYF
-	TRBV5-6	TRBJ1-1	-	17	TGTGCCAGCAGCTTGATTTACCAAAAGAACATGAACACTGAAGCTTTCTTT	CASSLIYQKNMNTEAFF
-	TRBV6-1	TRBJ2-1	-	12	TGTGCCAGCAGTGAACAGGGATATGAGCAGTTCTTC	CASSEQGYEQFF
TRBD1	TRBV5-6	TRBJ2-7	-	14	TGTGCCAGCAGCTTTACAGGGGTGAAGCGCGAGCAGTACTTC	CASSFTGVKREQYF
TRBD2	TRBV30	TRBJ2-7	-	14	TGTGCCTGGAATATCGCGGGGGGATACTACGAGCAGTACTTC	CAWNIAGGYYEQYF
-	TRBV6-1	TRBJ2-1	-	16	TGTGCCAGCAGTGAGGGGGCAGGGCTAACCTACAATGAGCAGTTCTTC	CASSEGAGLTYNEQFF
-	TRBV5-1	TRBJ2-5	-	13	TGCGCCAGCAGCTTGGGGGGGGAAGAGACCCAGTACTTC	CASSLGGEETQYF
TRBD1	TRBV6-6	TRBJ1-5	-	16	TGTGCCAGCAGTCTGGGGACAGGGGGAGCGGGTCAGCCCCAGCATTTT	CASSLGTGGAGQPQHF
-	TRBV11-2	TRBJ2-7	-	14	TGTGCCAGCAGCTTGCAGGACGGGAACTACGAGCAGTACTTC	CASSLQDGNYEQYF
TRBD1	TRBV5-1	TRBJ1-3	-	17	TGCGCCAGCAGCTTGGAGGGGACAGGGGGCTCTGGAAACACCATATATTTT	CASSLEGTGGSGNTIYF
-	TRBV5-1	TRBJ1-4	few	15	TGCGCCAGCAGCTCTCCGGAGGAGTTAAATGAAAAACTGTTTTTT	CASSSPEELNEKLFF
TRBD1	TRBV5-1	TRBJ2-4	-	13	TGCGCCAGCAGCTTAGACAGGGACGGCATTCAGTACTTC	CASSLDRDGIQYF
TRBD1	TRBV6-5	TRBJ2-1	-	15	TGTGCCAGCAGCCTCACAGGGGGCGCAGGGAATGAGCAGTTCTTC	CASSLTGGAGNEQFF
-	TRBV6-5	TRBJ2-7	-	16	TGTGCCAGCAGTTACTTAGGACATACGAAGTCCCACGAGCAGTACTTC	CASSYLGHTKSHEQYF
-	TRBV6-1	TRBJ2-3	few	14	TGTGCCAGCAGTGAGCGGACTACCACAGATACGCAGTATTTT	CASSERTTTDTQYF
-	TRBV7-9	TRBJ1-4	-	15	TGTGCCAGCAGCTTAGTGTTGGGAGAGAATGAAAAACTGTTTTTT	CASSLVLGENEKLFF
-	TRBV4-3	TRBJ1-4	-	16	TGCGCCAGCAGCAGTCTTATGGTAACGGGTAATGAAAAACTGTTTTTT	CASSSLMVTGNEKLFF
TRBD1	TRBV7-9	TRBJ1-1	-	13	TGTGCCAGTTCGACAGGGGTTGTCACTGAAGCTTTCTTT	CASSTGVVTEAFF
-	TRBV6-4	TRBJ1-1	-	15	TGTGCCAGCAGTGAGGAGGGGCTAAGTTACACTGAAGCTTTCTTT	CASSEEGLSYTEAFF
-	TRBV2	TRBJ1-2	few	15	TGTGCCAGCAGTGAAGCGCTTGCGGGTAACTATGGCTACACCTTC	CASSEALAGNYGYTF
-	TRBV7-9	TRBJ1-5	-	13	TGTGCCAGCAGCGCCCAGGGGAATCAGCCCCAGCATTTT	CASSAQGNQPQHF
TRBD1	TRBV6-1	TRBJ2-5	-	15	TGTGCCAGCAACTTCGGGACAGGATACCAAGAGACCCAGTACTTC	CASNFGTGYQETQYF
-	TRBV27	TRBJ2-7	-	15	TGTGCCAGCAGTTTCACTCCCGGGGGAAACTACGAGCAGTACTTC	CASSFTPGGNYEQYF
-	TRBV10-3	TRBJ2-7	-	13	TGTGCCATCAGTGAAGGCCAGACGGGTGGAACGTACTTC	CAISEGQTGGTYF
TRBD1	TRBV7-9	TRBJ1-4	-	15	TGTGCCAGCAGCCCGCCCGGGACAGTTAATGAAAAACTGTTTTTT	CASSPPGTVNEKLFF
-	TRBV5-1	TRBJ2-5	-	13	TGCGCCAGCAGCGAGGGGGTACAAGAAACCCAGTACTTC	CASSEGVQETQYF
TRBD1	TRBV19	TRBJ2-2	-	18	TGTGCCAGTAGTAGGGGGGCAGGGGGCAGGACGAACACCGGGGAGCTGTTTTTT	CASSRGAGGRTNTGELFF
TRBD1	TRBV30	TRBJ1-1	-	15	TGTGCCTGGGACGCCGCGGGACAGGGGAACACTGAAGCTTTCTTT	CAWDAAGQGNTEAFF